This TCR beta chain was sequenced for a study of T-cell memory formation after mild COVID-19. Study-level background: Largely donor-specific TCR clusters were found. Findings and caveats of the study: In pre-infection memory, a portion of responding clones appeared, which suggested that cross-reactive memory joined. Contracting clones, day 15 to 85, had balanced CD4/CD8, and later expanders favored CD4+.

Constant-segment primers and 5'RACE yielded cDNA libraries for TCR alpha and TCR beta, each carrying sample barcodes and UMIs. TCRdb reprocessed the 5' RACE reads with MiXCR, giving one entry per CDR3 protein. The sample includes about 14,000 distinct CDR3 sequences, roughly 19% seen only once; the top ten take around 49%. With 5 bases removed from V and 5 bases from J, the gap between germline ends came to 15 bases. The CDR3 loop spans 14 amino acids. Germline values: CDR1 LGHNA, CDR2 YNFKEQ. This clonotype has a count of ten or more. Its antigen is unidentified. The chain joins TRBV4-2 to TRBJ1-1; the D gene is possibly TRBD1 (5 bases). The sequence was obtained from an adult woman who had mild COVID-19 (a few samples of this study predate the infection). Cell type and time point are not known. The sample consisted of PBMCs or a T cell subset sorted from them (not recorded which). The CDR3 spells CASSYAGLPTEAFF. The CDR3 nucleotides read TGTGCCAGCAGCTACGCGGGACTCCCAACTGAAGCTTTCTTT.